The 27 T cell receptor beta chains in this list originate from one sample, sequenced in a study of cytomegalovirus exposure and HLA in healthy donors. The primer mix had 60 Vbeta and 13 Jbeta primers. Clones were read by immunoSEQ multiplex PCR, and TCRdb kept only the in-frame ones, dropping some. The sample has 100,000 or so clones; roughly 70% are singletons. The specimen sequenced was PBMCs. These receptors all come from a man in his forties or fifties in good health and CMV-seronegative.

This rearrangement joins TRBV19 to TRBJ1-1; 8 bases fit TRBD1. The J segment lost 4 bases and the V segment lost 1 base, leaving 5 bases of the junction unmatched. Germline V CDR1 and CDR2: LNHDA, SQIVND (reference sequence). The length of the CDR3 is 15 residues. The CDR3 nucleotides are TGTGCCAGTAGTATAGGGGGGACAGGTGCCACTGAAGCTTTCTTT. This translates into CASSIGGTGATEAFF.

The rearrangement uses TRBV14 and TRBJ2-2, with D perhaps matching TRBD1 (5 bases). Germline CDR1 reads SGHDN; CDR2 reads FVKESK. Deletions cut 3 bases from V and 3 bases from J, with 11 bases between. The CDR3 runs 15 residues. The CDR3 DNA sequence: TGTGCCAGCAGCCATGCCAGGGTCGACACCGGGGAGCTGTTTTTT. As protein: CASSHARVDTGELFF.

The rearrangement links TRBV6-1 to TRBJ1-6; 8 bases map to TRBD1. Germline CDR1 is MNHNS and CDR2 is SASEGT. The V gene end was trimmed by 8 bases and the J gene end by 5 bases; junction bases not matched to a gene: 5. The CDR3 is made up of 14 amino acids. The DNA of the CDR3 is TGTGCCAGCGATCGGACAGGGAATAATTCACCCCTCCACTTT. It specifies CASDRTGNNSPLHF.

V gene TRBV28 combines with J gene TRBJ1-2, with D maybe TRBD1 (5 bases). Trimming took off 2 bases at V and 6 bases at J, with 16 bases between the two ends. The CDR3 sequence is 15 residues long. From germline, CDR1 is MDHEN and CDR2 SYDVKM. CDR3 sequence (DNA): TGTGCCAGCAGTTTAAACGCCCATACAGGCAATGGCTACACCTTC. It encodes CASSLNAHTGNGYTF.

The V gene is TRBV27, the J gene TRBJ2-5; perhaps TRBD1 as D (6 bases). The DNA end is more similar to TRBJ2-7, so the J call may be wrong. This CDR3 spans 13 amino acids. The V gene's germline CDR1 is MNHEY and CDR2 SMNVEV (reference sequence). Here the CDR3 reads CASRTGNRYEQYF. The CDR3 DNA reads TGTGCCAGCAGGACAGGTAATAGGTACGAGCAGTACTTC.

The chain is built from TRBV21-1 and TRBJ1-4. TRBV21-1 represents a pseudogene. This CDR3 is 16 amino acids long. CDR3 sequence: CASPYLPGDEGEKLFF. CDR3 nucleotide sequence: TGTGCCAGCCCCTACCTCCCGGGGGATGAGGGTGAAAAACTGTTTTTT.

CDR3 nucleotides: TGTGCCAGCAGCTCGAGCGCCAGAAACACCATATATTTT. It translates to CASSSSARNTIYF. J is TRBJ1-3 and V is TRBV11-2; D ambiguous. Germline V CDR1 and CDR2: SGHAT, FQNNGV. V was cut by 4 bases and J by 5 bases, with 9 bases left in between. The CDR3 is made up of 13 amino acids.

V is TRBV9 and J is TRBJ2-3, with 7 bases matching TRBD2. The CDR3 extends over 16 amino acids. Germline V gene lookup returns CDR1 SGDLS and CDR2 YYNGEE. V lost 4 bases and J lost 6; bases outside the gene matches: 14. The CDR3 DNA is TGTGCCAGCAGCCCCCGGGGTTTGGGAGGGCCGGATACGCAGTATTTT. The encoded protein is CASSPRGLGGPDTQYF.

The CDR3 loop is CASSSFSGGEDTQYF. CDR3 nucleotide sequence: TGTGCCAGCAGCTCCTTTAGCGGGGGGGAGGATACGCAGTATTTT. V and J are TRBV7-9 and TRBJ2-3; 11 bases align to TRBD2. The CDR3 consists of 15 residues. The germline CDR1 and CDR2 sequences are SEHNR and FQNEAQ (reference sequence). Trimming cost V 4 bases and J 6 bases; bases outside gene matches: 6.

The chain has TRBV5-1 and TRBJ2-7, with D perhaps TRBD2 (6 bases). V was cut by 1 base and J by 3 bases, with 11 bases left in between. CDR1 and CDR2 from the germline V gene are SGHRS and YFSETQ. The CDR3 runs to 14 residues. The CDR3 loop is CASSLSAGRYEQYF. DNA of the CDR3: TGCGCCAGCAGCTTGAGTGCGGGACGCTACGAGCAGTACTTC.

The V call is TRBV6-5, the J call TRBJ1-5, with TRBD1 as a possible D gene (5 bases). This CDR3 has 15 residues. Per germline, CDR1 MNHEY and CDR2 SVGAGI. The V gene lost 1 base and the J gene lost 7 bases, with 14 bases spanning the gap. The CDR3 loop reads CASSYYRGFNQPQHF. The CDR3 region has the DNA TGTGCCAGCAGTTACTATCGGGGGTTTAACCAGCCCCAGCATTTT.

The rearrangement joins TRBV28 to TRBJ2-7, with TRBD2 identical over 7 bases. Trimming at V came to 8 bases and at J to 4 bases, leaving 17 bases not matched to a gene. Germline CDR1 reads MDHEN; CDR2 reads SYDVKM. The CDR3 spans 16 residues. The CDR3 loop reads CASSGPGGGVLYEQYF. The CDR3 coding sequence is TGTGCCAGCTCAGGGCCGGGGGGTGGGGTTTTGTACGAGCAGTACTTC.

V usage is TRBV19 and J usage is TRBJ2-3; TRBD1 matches 8 bases. V trimming: 4 bases; J trimming: 4 bases; junction bases outside the gene matches: 7. CDR3 size: 15 residues. Germline values: CDR1 LNHDA, CDR2 SQIVND (reference sequence). CDR3 DNA: TGTGCCAGTAGTAGCGGGACAGGATACGCAGATACGCAGTATTTT. It yields the protein CASSSGTGYADTQYF.

This clone was counted only a few times. The J gene is TRBJ2-2, the V gene TRBV30, with 7 bases matching TRBD2. CDR3 length: 14 amino acids. J gave up 5 bases and V 0 bases, and 3 bases lay outside the gene matches. Germline assignment: CDR1 GTSNPN and CDR2 SVGIG (reference sequence). This CDR3 reads CAWSVTGGTGELFF. CDR3 bases: TGTGCCTGGAGTGTCACGGGGGGAACCGGGGAGCTGTTTTTT.

The chain combines TRBV7-2 with TRBJ2-7, with 7 bases identical to TRBD2. The germline V gene encodes CDR1 SGHTA and CDR2 FQGNSA. This CDR3 comprises 13 residues. The V gene end was trimmed by 8 bases and the J gene end by 7 bases; junction bases not matched to a gene: 11. The CDR3 coding sequence is TGTGCCAGCCTAAGCGGGATAGGGAGAGAGCAGTACTTC. Amino acid sequence: CASLSGIGREQYF.

The chain couples TRBV5-1 to TRBJ2-7; 8 bases fit TRBD2. V gave up 0 bases and J gave up 0 bases; unmatched junction bases: 5. Germline CDR1 SGHRS, CDR2 YFSETQ. The CDR3 has 16 residues. The CDR3 spells CASSLAGGQSSYEQYF. The CDR3 nucleotides are TGCGCCAGCAGCTTGGCGGGAGGGCAGAGCTCCTACGAGCAGTACTTC.

The chain joins TRBV28 to TRBJ1-6; 8 positions agree with TRBD1. CDR3 length: 17 residues. The J segment lost 1 base and the V segment lost 6 bases, leaving 8 bases of the junction unmatched. From germline, CDR1 is MDHEN and CDR2 SYDVKM. CDR3 loop: CASSVDRVSSYNSPLHF. CDR3 nucleotide sequence: TGTGCCAGCAGCGTGGACAGGGTTAGTTCCTATAATTCACCCCTCCACTTT.

This clone was recorded a few times. The chain has TRBV19 and TRBJ1-5; 8 positions agree with TRBD1. The CDR3 totals 16 residues. With V trimmed by 6 bases and J by 3 bases, 10 bases remained unmatched. In germline, CDR1 is LNHDA, CDR2 SQIVND (reference sequence). The CDR3 nucleotides are TGTGCCAGTAGAACCCAGGGGGCCAGTATCAATCAGCCCCAGCATTTT. This sequence encodes CASRTQGASINQPQHF.

This clone was observed a few times. The DNA of the CDR3 is TGTGCCAGCAGCCCGCGCTTTATAGGACAGGGGGCGAATGAGCAGTTCTTC. It specifies CASSPRFIGQGANEQFF. The genes are TRBV11-3 and TRBJ2-1; 11 bases align to TRBD1. CDR3 length: 17 residues. Germline CDR1 SGHNT, CDR2 YENEEA. The V and J ends lost 5 bases and 7 bases, in that order; junction bases with no gene match: 13. Combining the CDR3 with reference TRBV11-3 and TRBJ2-1 gives the whole variable domain EAGVVQSPRYKIIEKKQPVAFWCNPISGHNTLYWYLQNLGQGPELLIRYENEEAVDDSQLPKDRFSAERLKGVDSTLKIQPAELGDSAVYLCASSPRFIGQGANEQFFGPGTRLTVL.

V and J are TRBV18 and TRBJ2-5; 7 nucleotides match TRBD2. This CDR3 contains 14 residues. Germline CDR1 and CDR2: KGHSH and LQKENI. V lost 2 bases and J lost 1; bases outside the gene matches: 1. CDR3 residues: CASSPGGGQETQYF. The DNA for the CDR3 is TGTGCCAGCTCACCAGGGGGGGGCCAAGAGACCCAGTACTTC.

This clone has only a few counts. V usage is TRBV5-1 and J usage is TRBJ1-1, with a possible D match to TRBD1 (5 bases). This CDR3 region has 14 residues. Trimming shortened V by 5 bases and J by 1 base, and 12 bases separated the two germline ends. The germline V gene has CDR1 SGHRS and CDR2 YFSETQ. The CDR3 sequence is CASSPTRENTEAFF. The DNA of the CDR3 is TGCGCCAGCAGTCCTACCAGGGAGAACACTGAAGCTTTCTTT.

This rearrangement joins TRBV9 to TRBJ2-1, with 14 positions matching TRBD2. Germline CDR1 and CDR2: SGDLS and YYNGEE. There are 23 residues in the CDR3. V gave up 5 bases and J gave up 4 bases; unmatched junction bases: 26. CDR3 protein: CASSEPGLAGARPRYPDYNEQFF. In DNA, the CDR3 is TGTGCCAGCAGTGAGCCGGGACTAGCGGGGGCTAGACCTCGTTATCCCGATTACAATGAGCAGTTCTTC. Full variable domain (missing parts from reference TRBV9 and TRBJ2-1): DSGVTQTPKHLITATGQRVTLRCSPRSGDLSVYWYQQSLDQGLQFLIQYYNGEERAKGNILERFSAQQFPDLHSELNLSSLELGDSALYFCASSEPGLAGARPRYPDYNEQFFGPGTRLTVL.

The J gene is TRBJ2-3, the V gene TRBV7-9; TRBD2 matches at 11 bases. Germline V gene lookup returns CDR1 SEHNR and CDR2 FQNEAQ (reference sequence). V was clipped by 5 bases and J by 0 bases; unmatched bases: 1. This CDR3 region has 15 residues. In DNA form, the CDR3 reads TGTGCCAGCAGCGGGACTAGCGGAAGCACAGATACGCAGTATTTT. Its translation: CASSGTSGSTDTQYF.

The rearrangement uses TRBV4-2 and TRBJ1-4; TRBD1 matches at 7 bases. The CDR3 covers 15 residues. Looked up from germline, CDR1 is LGHNA and CDR2 is YNFKEQ. With 3 bases clipped from V and 4 bases from J, the junction kept 5 bases outside the gene matches. The CDR3 protein is CASSHRDSLNEKLFF. CDR3 sequence (DNA): TGTGCCAGCAGCCACCGGGACAGTCTTAATGAAAAACTGTTTTTT.

The V call is TRBV7-2, the J call TRBJ2-2, with 7 positions matching TRBD2. From germline, CDR1 is SGHTA and CDR2 FQGNSA. V lost 6 bases and J lost 6; bases outside the gene matches: 7. This CDR3 spans 14 amino acids. CDR3 sequence: CASSQGRVAGELFF. Written as DNA, the CDR3 is TGTGCCAGCAGTCAAGGGAGGGTCGCCGGGGAGCTGTTTTTT.

The gene calls are TRBV19 and TRBJ2-1, with D perhaps matching TRBD1 (5 bases). Trimming took 2 bases from V and 0 from J, leaving 8 bases between them. Germline V lookup: CDR1 LNHDA, CDR2 SQIVND (reference sequence). The CDR3 is made up of 15 amino acids. CDR3 DNA sequence: TGTGCCAGTAGTATAAGCCAGGGCTCCTACAATGAGCAGTTCTTC. Amino acid sequence: CASSISQGSYNEQFF.

The chain uses TRBV27 and TRBJ2-1; 7 bases are shared with TRBD1. The CDR3 spans 14 residues. The germline V gene encodes CDR1 MNHEY and CDR2 SMNVEV (reference sequence). J was trimmed by 6 bases and V by 5 bases; bases with no gene match: 7. Here the CDR3 reads CASSLDRVSNEQFF. For the CDR3, the DNA is TGTGCCAGCAGTCTCGACAGGGTTAGCAATGAGCAGTTCTTC.